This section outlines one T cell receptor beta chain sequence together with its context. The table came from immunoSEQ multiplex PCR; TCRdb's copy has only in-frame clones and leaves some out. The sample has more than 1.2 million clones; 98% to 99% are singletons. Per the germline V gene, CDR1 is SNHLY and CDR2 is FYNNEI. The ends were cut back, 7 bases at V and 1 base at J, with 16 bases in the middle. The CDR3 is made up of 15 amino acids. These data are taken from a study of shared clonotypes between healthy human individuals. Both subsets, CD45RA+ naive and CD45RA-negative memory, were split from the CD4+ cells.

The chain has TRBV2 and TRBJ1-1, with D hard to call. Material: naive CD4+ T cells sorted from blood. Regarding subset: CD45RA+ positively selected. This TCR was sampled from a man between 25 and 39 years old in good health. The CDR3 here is CASTDPGLGNTEAFF. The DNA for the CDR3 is TGTGCCAGCACCGATCCGGGTCTTGGGAACACTGAAGCTTTCTTT. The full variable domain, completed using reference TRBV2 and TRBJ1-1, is EPEVTQTPSHQVTQMGQEVILRCVPISNHLYFYWYRQILGQKVEFLVSFYNNEISEKSEIFDDQFSVERPDGSNFTLKIRSTKLEDSAMYFCASTDPGLGNTEAFFGQGTRLTVV.